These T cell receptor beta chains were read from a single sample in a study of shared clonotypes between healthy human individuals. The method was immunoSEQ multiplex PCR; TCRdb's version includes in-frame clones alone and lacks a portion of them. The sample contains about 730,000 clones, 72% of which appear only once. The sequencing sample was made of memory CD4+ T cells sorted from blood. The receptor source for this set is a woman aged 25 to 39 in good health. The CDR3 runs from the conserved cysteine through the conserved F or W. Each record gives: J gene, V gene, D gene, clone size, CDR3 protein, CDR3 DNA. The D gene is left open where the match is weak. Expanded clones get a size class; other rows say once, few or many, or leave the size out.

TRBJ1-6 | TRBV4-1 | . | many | CASSQFDSPLHF | TGCGCCAGCAGCCAATTTGATTCACCCCTCCACTTT
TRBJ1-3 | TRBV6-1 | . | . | CASSEGAVFPGNTIYF | TGTGCCAGCAGTGAGGGAGCAGTTTTCCCTGGAAACACCATATATTTT
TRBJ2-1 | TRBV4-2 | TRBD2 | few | CASSQLAGTYNEQFF | TGTGCCAGCAGCCAGCTAGCGGGGACATACAATGAGCAGTTCTTC
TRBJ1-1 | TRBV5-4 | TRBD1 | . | CASRPTGTMNTEAFF | TGTGCCAGCAGACCGACAGGGACCATGAACACTGAAGCTTTCTTT
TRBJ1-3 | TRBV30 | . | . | CACSQVSGNTIYF | TGTGCCTGCTCCCAGGTCTCTGGAAACACCATATATTTT
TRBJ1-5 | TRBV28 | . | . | CASRSPDRRKAGQPQHF | TGTGCCAGCAGGAGCCCGGACAGAAGGAAGGCCGGTCAGCCCCAGCATTTT
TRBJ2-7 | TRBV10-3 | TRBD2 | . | CAISETSGRAGPYEQYF | TGTGCCATCAGTGAGACTAGCGGGAGGGCGGGGCCCTACGAGCAGTACTTC
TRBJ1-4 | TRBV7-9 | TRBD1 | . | CASSWGQGAGKLFF | TGTGCCAGCAGCTGGGGACAGGGGGCAGGAAAACTGTTTTTT
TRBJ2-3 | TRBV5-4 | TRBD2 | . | CASTLRLGTSGKVADTQYF | TGTGCCAGCACTCTTCGACTGGGGACTAGCGGGAAGGTCGCAGATACGCAGTATTTT
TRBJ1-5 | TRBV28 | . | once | CASRGETGNQPQHF | TGTGCCAGCAGAGGGGAGACAGGAAATCAGCCCCAGCATTTT
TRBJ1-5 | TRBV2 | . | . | CASRIGVVGNQPQHF | TGTGCCAGCAGGATCGGTGTGGTGGGCAATCAGCCCCAGCATTTT
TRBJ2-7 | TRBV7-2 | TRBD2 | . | CASSWTSGSMTYEQYF | TGTGCCAGCAGCTGGACTAGCGGGAGTATGACCTACGAGCAGTACTTC
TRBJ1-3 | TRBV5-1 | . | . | CASSLGTSGNTIYF | TGCGCCAGCAGCTTAGGAACCTCTGGAAACACCATATATTTT
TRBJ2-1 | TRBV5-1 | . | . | CASSLAGGGDYNEQFF | TGCGCCAGCAGCTTGGCTGGGGGAGGCGACTACAATGAGCAGTTCTTC
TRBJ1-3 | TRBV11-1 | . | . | CASSFGHSGNTIYF | TGTGCCAGCAGCTTCGGGCACTCTGGAAACACCATATATTTT
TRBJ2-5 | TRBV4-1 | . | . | CASSPTWTSVETQYF | TGCGCCAGCAGCCCTACATGGACAAGTGTGGAGACCCAGTACTTC
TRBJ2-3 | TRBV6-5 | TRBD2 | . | CASSTREERTDTQYF | TGTGCCAGCAGTACGCGGGAGGAACGCACAGATACGCAGTATTTT
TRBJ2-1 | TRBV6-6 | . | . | CASSKGTDAYNEQFF | TGTGCCAGCAGTAAGGGGACTGACGCCTACAATGAGCAGTTCTTC
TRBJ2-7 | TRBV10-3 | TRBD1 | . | CAISESRTGSPDEQYF | TGTGCCATCAGTGAGTCCCGGACAGGGAGTCCGGACGAGCAGTACTTC
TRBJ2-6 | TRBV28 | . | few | CASSSGGRSGANVLTF | TGTGCCAGCAGTTCCGGAGGGAGGTCGGGGGCCAACGTCCTGACTTTC
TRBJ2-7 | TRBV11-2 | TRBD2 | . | CASSRTSQRTSGSSYEQYF | TGTGCCAGCAGCCGGACGAGCCAGAGGACTAGCGGGAGCTCCTACGAGCAGTACTTC
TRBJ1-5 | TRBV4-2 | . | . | CASSLTRTLNQPQHF | TGTGCCAGCAGCTTGACACGGACCCTCAATCAGCCCCAGCATTTT
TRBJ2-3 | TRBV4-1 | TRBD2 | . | CASSHKPPGLAASTDTQYF | TGCGCCAGCAGCCACAAACCGCCAGGACTAGCGGCTAGCACAGATACGCAGTATTTT
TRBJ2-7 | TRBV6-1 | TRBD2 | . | CASSGPGTRSTKQYF | TGTGCCAGCAGTGGACCCGGGACTAGAAGTACGAAGCAGTACTTC
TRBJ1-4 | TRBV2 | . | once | CASTGQNPNEKLFF | TGTGCCAGCACCGGACAGAACCCTAATGAAAAACTGTTTTTT
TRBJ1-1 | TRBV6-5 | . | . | CASRGQVGPGTEAFF | TGTGCCAGCAGGGGGCAAGTGGGGCCGGGAACTGAAGCTTTCTTT
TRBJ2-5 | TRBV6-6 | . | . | CASTEHPRGQETQYF | TGTGCCAGCACTGAGCATCCCCGGGGCCAAGAGACCCAGTACTTC
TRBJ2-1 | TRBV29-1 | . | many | CSVDPGRGGVNNEQFF | TGCAGCGTTGACCCCGGACGGGGAGGTGTGAACAATGAGCAGTTCTTC